These T cell receptor beta chains were read from a single sample in a study of blood T cell repertoires in COVID-19. Here immunoSEQ multiplex PCR was the method, and the copy in TCRdb shows in-frame clones only, minus some. Of 55,000 to 75,000 clones in the sample, 80% to 85% were seen once. Sequences were obtained from peripheral blood. Receptors were obtained from a man older than 75 with COVID-19, enrolled during active disease. Both conserved end residues are part of each CDR3. D genes are given only for firm matches. Expanded clones are given a class, and other clones once, few, many or no size at all.

>TRBV6-5|TRBJ1-2|NA|NA
TGTGCCAGCAGTTCCAGGGAAAACTATGGCTACACCTTC
CASSSRENYGYTF
>TRBV10-3|TRBJ1-5|few|TRBD1
TGTGCCATCAGTACTGGGACAGGGCTTAATCAGCCCCAGCATTTT
CAISTGTGLNQPQHF
>TRBV2|TRBJ1-1|few|TRBD1
TGTGCCAGTTCCTCGGCAGGGGGCACTGAAGCTTTCTTT
CASSSAGGTEAFF
>TRBV6-2/TRBV6-3|TRBJ1-2|NA|TRBD1
TGTGCCAGCAGTGGGACAGCCCAATACTATGGCTACACCTTC
CASSGTAQYYGYTF
>TRBV12-3/TRBV12-4|TRBJ1-2|few|NA
TGTGCCAGCAGTTTACGGGGGTACTCTGGCTACACCTTC
CASSLRGYSGYTF
>TRBV7-2|TRBJ1-3|NA|NA
TGTGCCAGCATCTCCCCCCAGGGATCTGGAAACACCATATATTTT
CASISPQGSGNTIYF
>TRBV3-1/TRBV3-2|TRBJ1-6|NA|TRBD1
TGTGCCAGCAGCCCCGGGACAGGTGGCTCACCCCTCCACTTT
CASSPGTGGSPLHF
>TRBV6-5|TRBJ1-1|once|NA
TGTGCCAGCAGTCCTGGACACGTCGCGGCTTTCTTT
CASSPGHVAAFF
>TRBV12-5|TRBJ2-2|few|TRBD2
TGTGCTAGTGCCACCCGGGGACAAGGACTAGCGGGGGCGGGCACCGGGGAGCTGTTTTTT
CASATRGQGLAGAGTGELFF
>TRBV19|TRBJ2-3|NA|TRBD2
TGTGCCAGTAGTATCGGGAGGAGGGGAAGTTACACAGATACGCAGTATTTT
CASSIGRRGSYTDTQYF
>TRBV5-4|TRBJ2-3|NA|NA
TGTGCCAGCAGCTCTAGACTGAATAGCACAGATACGCAGTATTTT
CASSSRLNSTDTQYF
>TRBV28|TRBJ2-7|NA|NA
TGTGCCAGCAGTTTTGTCAGGTCGGGGAGCCTCTTCGACCACGAGCAGTACTTC
CASSFVRSGSLFDHEQYF
>TRBV5-4|TRBJ2-5|NA|TRBD2
TGTGCCAGCAGCTTGGAAGTGAGCGGGGCCCTCCAAGAGACCCAGTACTTC
CASSLEVSGALQETQYF
>TRBV18|TRBJ1-5|NA|TRBD1
TGTGCCAGCTCACTTTCCGGGACAGGGGGCGATCAGCCCCAGCATTTT
CASSLSGTGGDQPQHF
>TRBV4-1|TRBJ2-7|NA|NA
TGCGCCAGCAGCCAAGGTCCCCGAGCCTACGAGCAGTACTTC
CASSQGPRAYEQYF
>TRBV7-2|TRBJ2-6|NA|NA
TGTGCCAGCAGCCCGGGACTGTCCTCAGGGGCCAACGTCCTGACTTTC
CASSPGLSSGANVLTF
>TRBV7-9|TRBJ1-3|few|NA
TGTGCCAGCAGCTTACTCAGAGAGTCCCGGGGGACCATATATTTT
CASSLLRESRGTIYF